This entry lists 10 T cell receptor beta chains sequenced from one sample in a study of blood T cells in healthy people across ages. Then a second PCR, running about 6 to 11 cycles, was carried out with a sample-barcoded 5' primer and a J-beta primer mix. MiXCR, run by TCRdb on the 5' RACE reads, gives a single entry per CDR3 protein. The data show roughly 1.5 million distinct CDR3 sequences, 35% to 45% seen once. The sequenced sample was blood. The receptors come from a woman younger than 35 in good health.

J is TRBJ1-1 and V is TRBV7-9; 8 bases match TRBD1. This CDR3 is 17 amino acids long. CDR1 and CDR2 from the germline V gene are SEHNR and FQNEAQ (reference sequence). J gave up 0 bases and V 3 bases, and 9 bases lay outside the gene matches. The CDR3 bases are TGTGCCAGCAGCTTTGGAGACAGGGGATTAATGAACACTGAAGCTTTCTTT. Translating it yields CASSFGDRGLMNTEAFF.

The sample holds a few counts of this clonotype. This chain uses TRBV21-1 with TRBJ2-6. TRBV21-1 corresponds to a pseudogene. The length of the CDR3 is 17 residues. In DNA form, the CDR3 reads TGTGCCAGCAGCAAAGATGGCACCAGCTCTGGGGCCAACGTCCTGACTTTC. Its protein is CASSKDGTSSGANVLTF.

In DNA form, the CDR3 reads TGTGCCAGCAGCTCCCTATTGCGGGGACAGGGGTGGAGTGAGCAGTACTTC. This codes for CASSSLLRGQGWSEQYF. This chain joins TRBV7-8 and TRBJ2-7, with 10 bases lining up with TRBD1. The germline V gene has CDR1 SGHVS and CDR2 FQNEAQ. The J segment lost 7 bases and the V segment lost 4 bases, leaving 16 bases of the junction unmatched. This CDR3 has 17 residues.

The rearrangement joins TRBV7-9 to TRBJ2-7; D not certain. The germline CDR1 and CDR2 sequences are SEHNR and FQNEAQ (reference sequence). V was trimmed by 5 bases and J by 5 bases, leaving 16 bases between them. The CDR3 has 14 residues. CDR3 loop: CASSGTRLFNEQYF. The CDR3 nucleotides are TGTGCCAGCAGCGGTACACGGCTTTTCAACGAGCAGTACTTC.

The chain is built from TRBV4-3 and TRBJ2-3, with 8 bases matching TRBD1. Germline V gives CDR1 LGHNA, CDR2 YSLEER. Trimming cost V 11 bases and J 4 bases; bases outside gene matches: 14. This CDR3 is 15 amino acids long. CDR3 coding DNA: TGCGCCGGCCAAGGAGACAGGGGTATCGCAGATACGCAGTATTTT. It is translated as CAGQGDRGIADTQYF.

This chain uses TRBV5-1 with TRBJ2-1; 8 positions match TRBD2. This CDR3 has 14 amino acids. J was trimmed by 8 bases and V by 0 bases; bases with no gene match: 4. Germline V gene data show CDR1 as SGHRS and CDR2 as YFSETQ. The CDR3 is CASSLELAGDEQFF. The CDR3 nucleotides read TGCGCCAGCAGCTTGGAGCTAGCGGGCGATGAGCAGTTCTTC.

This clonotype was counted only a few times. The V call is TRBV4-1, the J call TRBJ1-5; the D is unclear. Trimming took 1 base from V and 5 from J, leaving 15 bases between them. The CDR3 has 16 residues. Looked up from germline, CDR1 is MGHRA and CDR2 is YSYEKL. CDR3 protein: CASSQGVHLGYQPQHF. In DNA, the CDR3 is TGCGCCAGCAGCCAAGGGGTCCACCTGGGGTATCAGCCCCAGCATTTT.

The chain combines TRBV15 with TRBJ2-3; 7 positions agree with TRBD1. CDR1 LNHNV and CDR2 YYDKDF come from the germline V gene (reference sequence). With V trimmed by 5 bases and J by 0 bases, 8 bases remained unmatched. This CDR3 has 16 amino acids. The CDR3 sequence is CATSGYRGLSTDTQYF. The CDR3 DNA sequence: TGTGCCACCAGCGGGTACAGGGGTCTAAGCACAGATACGCAGTATTTT. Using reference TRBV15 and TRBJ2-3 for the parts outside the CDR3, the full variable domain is DAMVIQNPRYQVTQFGKPVTLSCSQTLNHNVMYWYQQKSSQAPKLLFHYYDKDFNNEADTPDNFQSRRPNTSFCFLDIRSPGLGDTAMYLCATSGYRGLSTDTQYFGPGTRLTVL.

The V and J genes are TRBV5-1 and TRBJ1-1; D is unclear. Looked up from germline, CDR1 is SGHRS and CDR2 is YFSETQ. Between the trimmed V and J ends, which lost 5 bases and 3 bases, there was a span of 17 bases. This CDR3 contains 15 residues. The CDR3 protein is CASRANFRGYTEAFF. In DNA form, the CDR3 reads TGCGCCAGCAGGGCGAATTTTCGGGGTTACACTGAAGCTTTCTTT. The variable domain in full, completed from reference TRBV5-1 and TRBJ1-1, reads KAGVTQTPRYLIKTRGQQVTLSCSPISGHRSVSWYQQTPGQGLQFLFEYFSETQRNKGNFPGRFSGRQFSNSRSEMNVSTLELGDSALYLCASRANFRGYTEAFFGQGTRLTVV.

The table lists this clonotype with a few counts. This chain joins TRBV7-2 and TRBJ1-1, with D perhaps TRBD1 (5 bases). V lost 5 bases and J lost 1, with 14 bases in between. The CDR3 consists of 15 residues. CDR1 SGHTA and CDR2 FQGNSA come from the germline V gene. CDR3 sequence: CASSPMPGTNTEAFF. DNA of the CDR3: TGTGCCAGCAGCCCCATGCCCGGGACGAACACTGAAGCTTTCTTT.